This T cell receptor (beta chain) was profiled in a study of vaccination and CD4 T cells after COVID-19. Looking at the study overall: The cells were exposed to overlapping spike peptides originating from SARS-CoV-2, HCoV-NL63, HCoV-OC43 and HCoV-229E for stimulation. Some control cultures received a CEFX pool, which served as the positive control. Others received an HIV-1 Nef pool or no peptide.

The sample's treatment: approximately 10-day PBMC culture with coronavirus spike peptide pools or control peptides (ViraFEST assay). CD4+ T cells that came from the unexposed donor were collected before the COVID-19 pandemic (2011-2018). ViraFEST enlarged antigen-specific T cell populations with peptide pools and afterwards sequenced TCRs. Cultured CD4+ T-cell DNA underwent Oncomine TCR Beta short-read sequencing. Genomic DNA was taken out of cultured CD4+ T cells by extraction. In TCRdb, the PCR reads were re-called with MiXCR into one record per CDR3 protein. The table has roughly 9,300 distinct CDR3 sequences, less than 45% seen once. The CDR3 runs to 15 residues. Per germline, CDR1 DFQATT and CDR2 SNEGSKA (reference sequence). V dropped 3 bases and J dropped 6; count of bases not matched to a gene: 9. A remark on this clonotype: Its antigen is unknown.

Sequenced sample: CD4+ T cells from blood, cultured in vitro. The chain employs TRBV20-1 and TRBJ2-7; 12 nucleotides line up with TRBD2. The sequence was collected from a human donor in good health. CDR3 sequence reads: CSARASGLAGPEQYF. CDR3 DNA: TGCAGTGCTAGGGCTTCGGGACTAGCGGGCCCCGAGCAGTACTTC.